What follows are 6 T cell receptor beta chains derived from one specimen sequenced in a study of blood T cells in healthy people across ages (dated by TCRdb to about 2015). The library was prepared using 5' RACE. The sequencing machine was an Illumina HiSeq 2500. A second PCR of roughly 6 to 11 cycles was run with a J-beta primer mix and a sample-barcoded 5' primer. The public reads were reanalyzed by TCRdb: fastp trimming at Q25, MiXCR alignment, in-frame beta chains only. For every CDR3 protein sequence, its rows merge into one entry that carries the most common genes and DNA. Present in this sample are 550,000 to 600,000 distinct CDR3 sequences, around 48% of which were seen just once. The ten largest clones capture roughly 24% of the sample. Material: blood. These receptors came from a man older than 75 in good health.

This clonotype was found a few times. The CDR3 bases are TGTGCCAGCAGCTTAGGGGATCGTCCAGATACGCAGTATTTT. It specifies CASSLGDRPDTQYF. The chain carries TRBV7-2 and TRBJ2-3, with no clear D. With 1 base removed from V and 4 bases from J, the gap between germline ends came to 9 bases. CDR3 length: 14 residues. In germline, CDR1 is SGHTA, CDR2 FQGNSA. The variable domain in full, completed from reference TRBV7-2 and TRBJ2-3, reads GAGVSQSPSNKVTEKGKDVELRCDPISGHTALYWYRQSLGQGLEFLIYFQGNSAPDKSGLPSDRFSAERTGGSVSTLTIQRTQQEDSAVYLCASSLGDRPDTQYFGPGTRLTVL.

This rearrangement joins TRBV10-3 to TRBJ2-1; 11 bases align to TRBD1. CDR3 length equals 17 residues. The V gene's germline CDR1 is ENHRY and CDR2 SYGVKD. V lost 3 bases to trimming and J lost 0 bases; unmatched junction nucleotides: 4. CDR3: CAISDRGTGGSYNEQFF. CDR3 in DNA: TGTGCCATCAGTGATCGTGGGACAGGGGGCTCCTACAATGAGCAGTTCTTC.

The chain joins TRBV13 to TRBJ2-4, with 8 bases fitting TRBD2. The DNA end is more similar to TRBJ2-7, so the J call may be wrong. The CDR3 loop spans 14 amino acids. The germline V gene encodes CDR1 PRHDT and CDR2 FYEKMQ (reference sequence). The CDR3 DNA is TGTGCCAGCAGCTTAAGAGGTAGCGGGGACGAGCAGTACTTC. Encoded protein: CASSLRGSGDEQYF.

CDR3 coding DNA: TGTGCCAGCAGCTTAAGCGTTGGGCGGGGCTACGAGCAGTACTTC. It is translated as CASSLSVGRGYEQYF. The V gene is TRBV7-3, the J gene TRBJ2-7; D perhaps matches TRBD2 (6 bases). Per the germline V gene, CDR1 is SGHTA and CDR2 is FQGTGA. Trimming took off 1 base at V and 3 bases at J, with 13 bases between the two ends. The CDR3 covers 15 residues.

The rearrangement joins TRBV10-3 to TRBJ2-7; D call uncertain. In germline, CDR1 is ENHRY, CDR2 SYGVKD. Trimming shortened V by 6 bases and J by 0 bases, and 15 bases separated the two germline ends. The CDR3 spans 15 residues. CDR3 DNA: TGTGCCATCAGCCAGGACGTATCAGGCTCCTACGAGCAGTACTTC. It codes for CAISQDVSGSYEQYF.

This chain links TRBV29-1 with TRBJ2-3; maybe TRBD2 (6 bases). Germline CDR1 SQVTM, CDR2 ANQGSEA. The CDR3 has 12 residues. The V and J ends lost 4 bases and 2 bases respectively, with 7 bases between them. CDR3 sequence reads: CSVVAVTDTQYF. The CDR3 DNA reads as TGCAGCGTTGTAGCGGTCACAGATACGCAGTATTTT.